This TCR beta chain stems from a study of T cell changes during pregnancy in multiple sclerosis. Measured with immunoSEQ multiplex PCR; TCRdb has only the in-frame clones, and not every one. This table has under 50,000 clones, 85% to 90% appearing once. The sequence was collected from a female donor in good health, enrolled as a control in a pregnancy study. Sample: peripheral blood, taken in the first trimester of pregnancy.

CDR3 loop: CASSSTGGNTGELFF. The DNA of the CDR3 is TGTGCCAGCAGCTCGACAGGGGGAAACACCGGGGAGCTGTTTTTT. The gene calls are TRBV7-8 and TRBJ2-2; the match to TRBD1 covers 9 bases. Germline V lookup: CDR1 SGHVS, CDR2 FQNEAQ. J gave up 2 bases and V 4 bases, and 2 bases lay outside the gene matches. The length of the CDR3 is 15 residues. The full variable domain, its missing parts supplied by reference TRBV7-8 and TRBJ2-2, is GAGVSQSPRYKVAKRGQDVALRCDPISGHVSLFWYQQALGQGPEFLTYFQNEAQLDKSGLPSDRFFAERPEGSVSTLKIQRTQQEDSAVYLCASSSTGGNTGELFFGEGSRLTVL.